The 25 T cell receptor beta chains below all came from one sample that was sequenced in a study of CD8+CD57+ T cells in acquired aplastic anemia. Profiling that covered TCR beta VDJ and CDR3 relied on genomic DNA as its template. MiXCR was run by TCRdb on the reads, yielding one entry per CDR3 protein. The table shows 42,000 or so distinct CDR3 sequences, with around 67% occurring only once. The sequencing input was sorted CD4+, CD8+, or CD8+CD57+ T cells (not recorded which) from PBMCs. The source of these receptors is a human donor in good health, serving as a control.

This rearrangement joins TRBV11-1 to TRBJ2-3; TRBD1 aligns across 10 bases. This CDR3 comprises 16 residues. CDR1 is SGHAT and CDR2 is FQDESV in the germline V gene (reference sequence). V lost 5 bases to trimming and J lost 2 bases; unmatched junction nucleotides: 7. The CDR3, as DNA: TGTGCCAGCAGCCCCGGGACAGGGGATCACACAGATACGCAGTATTTT. Its protein is CASSPGTGDHTDTQYF. Full variable domain (rest looked up from reference TRBV11-1 and TRBJ2-3): EAEVAQSPRYKITEKSQAVAFWCDPISGHATLYWYRQILGQGPELLVQFQDESVVDDSQLPKDRFSAERLKGVDSTLKIQPAELGDSAMYLCASSPGTGDHTDTQYFGPGTRLTVL.

The chain is built from TRBV5-1 and TRBJ1-2, with 8 bases identical to TRBD1. This CDR3 region has 13 residues. The V segment lost 0 bases and the J segment 7 bases; nucleotides outside the gene matches: 2. The germline gives CDR1 SGHRS, CDR2 YFSETQ. CDR3 sequence: CASSLGTGPGYTF. In DNA form, the CDR3 reads TGCGCCAGCAGCTTGGGGACAGGGCCTGGCTACACCTTC.

The chain joins TRBV20-1 to TRBJ2-1, with 9 bases aligning to TRBD2. The CDR3 is 15 amino acids. The ends lost 2 bases at V and 4 bases at J; junction bases unmatched: 6. Per the germline V gene, CDR1 is DFQATT and CDR2 is SNEGSKA (reference sequence). In DNA, the CDR3 is TGCAGTGCTAGAACATCTAGCGGGGAGTACAATGAGCAGTTCTTC. Protein product: CSARTSSGEYNEQFF.

This clonotype was seen only once. The chain uses TRBV7-9 and TRBJ2-7; D remains unclear. CDR1 is SEHNR and CDR2 is FQNEAQ in the germline V gene (reference sequence). V lost 0 bases and J lost 3, with 6 bases in between. CDR3 length: 13 amino acids. The CDR3 is CASSLAWSYEQYF. The DNA of the CDR3 is TGTGCCAGCAGCTTAGCTTGGAGCTACGAGCAGTACTTC.

The chain combines TRBV2 with TRBJ2-7; possibly TRBD1 for D (6 bases). Trimming took 8 bases from V and 3 from J, leaving 17 bases between them. The CDR3 extends over 14 amino acids. From germline, CDR1 is SNHLY and CDR2 FYNNEI. The CDR3 nucleotides are TGTGCCAGCCAGCAGCCTACACAGGGCTACGAGCAGTACTTC. It encodes CASQQPTQGYEQYF.

V usage is TRBV7-2 and J usage is TRBJ2-7, with D uncertain. The CDR3 has 13 amino acids. In germline, CDR1 is SGHTA, CDR2 FQGNSA. Trimming cost V 2 bases and J 0 bases, with 5 bases left between them. The CDR3 DNA follows: TGTGCCAGCAGCTTATACGCCTCCTACGAGCAGTACTTC. Its translation: CASSLYASYEQYF.

This clonotype was seen only a few times. This sequence joins TRBV29-1 and TRBJ1-2; D is unresolved. The CDR3 spans 12 residues. V was trimmed by 6 bases and J by 0 bases, leaving 8 bases between them. Germline CDR1 is SQVTM and CDR2 is ANQGSEA. CDR3 loop: CSVETPNYGYTF. CDR3 DNA: TGCAGCGTCGAGACACCTAACTATGGCTACACCTTC.

The genes are TRBV2 and TRBJ2-7, with 13 bases aligning to TRBD2. The V segment lost 5 bases and the J segment 3 bases; nucleotides outside the gene matches: 4. CDR1 SNHLY and CDR2 FYNNEI come from the germline V gene. The CDR3 covers 15 residues. For the CDR3, the DNA is TGTGCCAGCAGTAAACTAGCGGGAGGGTACTACGAGCAGTACTTC. Protein: CASSKLAGGYYEQYF.

This chain connects TRBV15 to TRBJ2-7; D remains unclear. V lost 0 bases and J 2 bases, leaving 2 bases between the germline ends. There are 12 residues in the CDR3. Germline CDR1 reads LNHNV; CDR2 reads YYDKDF (reference sequence). The CDR3 DNA sequence: TGTGCCACCAGCAGAGATACCTACGAGCAGTACGTC. It codes for CATSRDTYEQYV.

The chain uses TRBV5-1 and TRBJ1-1; no reliable D call. From germline, CDR1 is SGHRS and CDR2 YFSETQ. The V gene lost 4 bases and the J gene lost 3 bases, with 13 bases spanning the gap. The CDR3 has 14 amino acids. CDR3 bases: TGCGCCAGCAGCCCACATGGGAGGGACACTGAAGCTTTCTTT. Translated, it gives CASSPHGRDTEAFF.

J is TRBJ1-2 and V is TRBV19; possibly TRBD1 for D (6 bases). Germline V lookup: CDR1 LNHDA, CDR2 SQIVND (reference sequence). The CDR3 sequence is 14 residues long. Between the trimmed V and J ends, which lost 5 bases and 1 base, there was a span of 11 bases. CDR3 DNA sequence: TGTGCCAGTAGTTCCCGGGACAATAACTATGGCTACACCTTC. Translated: CASSSRDNNYGYTF.

This clonotype has just one count. The chain uses TRBV29-1 and TRBJ1-1, with D uncertain. Germline lookup yields CDR1 SQVTM and CDR2 ANQGSEA. The CDR3 is 14 residues long. Between the trimmed V and J ends, which lost 0 bases and 0 bases, there was a span of 8 bases. Here the CDR3 DNA reads TGCAGCGTTGAAGAAGCAAGACTGAACACTGAAGCTTTCTTT. It translates to CSVEEARLNTEAFF.

This chain uses TRBV29-1 with TRBJ2-1, with 9 bases that match TRBD1. Germline CDR1 is SQVTM and CDR2 is ANQGSEA. J gave up 7 bases and V 4 bases, and 2 bases lay outside the gene matches. The CDR3 length is 12 residues. The CDR3: CSVVTGGNEQFF. As DNA, the CDR3 is TGCAGCGTTGTGACAGGGGGAAATGAGCAGTTCTTC.

This chain connects TRBV4-3 to TRBJ2-1, with TRBD2 matching 9 bases. The CDR3 sequence is 14 residues long. Per the germline V gene, CDR1 is LGHNA and CDR2 is YSLEER. Germline trimming cut 0 bases from V and 7 bases from J; bases unmatched to any gene: 1. The CDR3 DNA sequence: TGCGCCAGCAGCCAAGATAGCGGGGGTAATGAGCAGTTCTTC. It specifies CASSQDSGGNEQFF.

The chain employs TRBV20-1 and TRBJ1-2; D call uncertain. Germline V gene lookup returns CDR1 DFQATT and CDR2 SNEGSKA (reference sequence). The CDR3 covers 15 residues. The V gene lost 0 bases and the J gene lost 4 bases, with 15 bases spanning the gap. CDR3: CSARDFLDGSYGYTF. The CDR3 DNA is TGCAGTGCTAGAGATTTTTTGGACGGCAGCTATGGCTACACCTTC.

The rearrangement links TRBV19 to TRBJ2-3; D is perhaps TRBD2 (6 bases). V lost 6 bases to trimming and J lost 1 base, with 8 bases between them. CDR1 and CDR2 (germline): LNHDA, SQIVND (reference sequence). The CDR3 is 13 amino acids. CDR3 region: CASRSSGTDTQYF. The CDR3, as DNA: TGTGCCAGTAGGTCTAGCGGCACAGATACGCAGTATTTT.

Worth noting for this clonotype: Here the CDR3 omits its conserved ending phenylalanine or tryptophan, so a read error is the likely source. The rearrangement uses TRBV29-1 and TRBJ2-1, with 8 positions matching TRBD1. The V gene end was trimmed by 5 bases and the J gene end by 4 bases; junction bases not matched to a gene: 7. Per the germline V gene, CDR1 is SQVTM and CDR2 is ANQGSEA. The CDR3 covers 14 residues. The CDR3 DNA follows: TGCAGCGTTCTAGGGACAGGAGCTTACAATGAGCAGTTCCTC. This codes for CSVLGTGAYNEQFL.

This clonotype was counted between two and nine times. This chain connects TRBV25-1 to TRBJ1-3; unclear D gene. Germline V gene sequence: CDR1 MGHDK, CDR2 SYGVNS. CDR3 length: 12 amino acids. V lost 10 bases and J 10 bases, leaving 17 bases between the germline ends. The CDR3 coding sequence is TGTGCCACCAAGAGGGAGGCCGGAACCATATATTTT. As protein: CATKREAGTIYF.

This rearrangement joins TRBV29-1 to TRBJ2-7; TRBD1 matches at 7 bases. The V and J ends lost 7 bases and 5 bases, in that order; junction bases with no gene match: 14. The germline V gene has CDR1 SQVTM and CDR2 ANQGSEA. The length of the CDR3 is 14 residues. This CDR3 reads CSAENRGEGDEQYF. The CDR3 coding sequence is TGCAGCGCCGAAAACAGGGGTGAAGGGGACGAGCAGTACTTC.

As to this clonotype: Given a much more abundant clone one base away, this may be a read error. The chain has TRBV6-2 or TRBV6-3 and TRBJ1-1; D might be TRBD1 (5 bases). The V gene's germline CDR1 is MNHEY and CDR2 SVGEGT. CDR3 length: 14 residues. The CDR3 nucleotides read TGTGCCGGCAGTTACACGGGGGATCCCACTGAAGCTTTCTTT. Its translation is CAGSYTGDPTEAFF.

About this clonotype itself: This could be a read error, since a much larger clone is one nucleotide away. The rearrangement uses TRBV2 and TRBJ2-3, with no clear D. The length of the CDR3 is 13 residues. V was trimmed by 6 bases and J by 6 bases, leaving 13 bases between them. The V gene's germline CDR1 is SNHLY and CDR2 FYNNEI. The CDR3 sequence: CASRWSEQDTQYF. CDR3 DNA sequence: TGTGCCAGCAGGTGGAGCGAGCAGGATACGCAGTATTTT.

This chain uses TRBV20-1 with TRBJ2-7; unclear D gene. Trimming took off 1 base at V and 5 bases at J, with 9 bases between the two ends. The germline V gene has CDR1 DFQATT and CDR2 SNEGSKA (reference sequence). The CDR3 extends over 12 amino acids. The CDR3 DNA sequence: TGCAGTGCTAGAGGAACAAACCACGAGCAGTACTTC. Protein: CSARGTNHEQYF.

This clonotype was detected only once. V is TRBV6-1 and J is TRBJ1-2; D is unclear. Germline CDR1 is MNHNS and CDR2 is SASEGT. The length of the CDR3 is 11 residues. The V end was cut by 8 bases, the J end by 4 bases, with 8 bases between. The CDR3 bases are TGTGCCAGCTACACGGGCTATGGCTACACCTTC. Translating gives CASYTGYGYTF.

V and J are TRBV29-1 and TRBJ1-2; tentatively, D is TRBD1 (5 bases). The germline V gene encodes CDR1 SQVTM and CDR2 ANQGSEA. This CDR3 comprises 13 residues. With 0 bases removed from V and 3 bases from J, the gap between germline ends came to 8 bases. DNA for the CDR3: TGCAGCGTTGAAGAGGGGCTCGACTATGGCTACACCTTC. This gives the protein CSVEEGLDYGYTF.

The J gene is TRBJ1-2, the V gene TRBV29-1, with D unclear. The CDR3 extends over 9 amino acids. Germline-derived CDR1 and CDR2 are SQVTM and ANQGSEA. Trimming pared 3 bases from V and 8 bases from J, leaving 4 bases between. CDR3 amino acids: CSVDIGYTF. The CDR3 DNA reads TGCAGCGTTGACATCGGCTACACCTTC.